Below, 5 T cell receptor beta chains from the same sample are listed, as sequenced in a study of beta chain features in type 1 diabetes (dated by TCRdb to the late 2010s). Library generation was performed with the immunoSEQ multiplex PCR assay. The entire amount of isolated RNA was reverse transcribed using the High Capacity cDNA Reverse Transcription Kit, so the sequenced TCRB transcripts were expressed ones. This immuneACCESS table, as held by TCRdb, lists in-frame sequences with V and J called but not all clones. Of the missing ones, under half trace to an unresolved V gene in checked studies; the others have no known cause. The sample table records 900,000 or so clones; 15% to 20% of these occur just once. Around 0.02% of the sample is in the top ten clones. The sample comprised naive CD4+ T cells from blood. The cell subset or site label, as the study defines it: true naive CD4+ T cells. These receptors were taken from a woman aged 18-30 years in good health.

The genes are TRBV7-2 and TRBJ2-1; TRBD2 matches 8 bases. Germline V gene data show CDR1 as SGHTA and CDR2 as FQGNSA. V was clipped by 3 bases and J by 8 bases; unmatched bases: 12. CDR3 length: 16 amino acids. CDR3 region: CASSFREGRPRDEQFF. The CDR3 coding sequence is TGTGCCAGCAGCTTTCGGGAGGGCCGGCCGCGTGATGAGCAGTTCTTC.

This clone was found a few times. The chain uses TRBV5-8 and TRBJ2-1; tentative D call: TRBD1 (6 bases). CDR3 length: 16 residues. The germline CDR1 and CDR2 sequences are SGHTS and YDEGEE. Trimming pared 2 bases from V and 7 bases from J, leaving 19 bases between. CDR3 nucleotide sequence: TGTGCCAGCAGCTTTAGGGCCTTAGGGGGATGGAATGAGCAGTTCTTC. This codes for CASSFRALGGWNEQFF.

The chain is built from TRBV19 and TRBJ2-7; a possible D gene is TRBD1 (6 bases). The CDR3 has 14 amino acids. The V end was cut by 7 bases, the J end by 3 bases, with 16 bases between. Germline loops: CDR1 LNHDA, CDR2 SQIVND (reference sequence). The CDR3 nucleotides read TGTGCCAGTACTCCACCCGGACAGAGCTACGAGCAGTACTTC. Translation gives CASTPPGQSYEQYF. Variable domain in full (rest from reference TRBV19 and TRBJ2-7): DGGITQSPKYLFRKEGQNVTLSCEQNLNHDAMYWYRQDPGQGLRLIYYSQIVNDFQKGDIAEGYSVSREKKESFPLTVTSAQKNPTAFYLCASTPPGQSYEQYFGPGTRLTVT.

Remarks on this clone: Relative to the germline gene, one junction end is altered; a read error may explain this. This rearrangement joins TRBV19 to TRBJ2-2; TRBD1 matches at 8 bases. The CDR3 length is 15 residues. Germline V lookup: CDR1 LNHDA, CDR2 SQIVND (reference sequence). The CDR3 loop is CTSSPSDRANGELFF. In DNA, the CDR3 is TGTACCAGTAGTCCCTCGGACAGGGCGAACGGGGAGCTGTTTTTT.

The CDR3 loop is CASSLMGLAGNEQFF. DNA for the CDR3: TGTGCCAGCAGTTTAATGGGACTAGCTGGCAATGAGCAGTTCTTC. The chain couples TRBV28 to TRBJ2-1, with 9 bases that match TRBD2. The CDR3 loop spans 15 amino acids. Unmatched junction bases numbered 5, after V lost 2 bases and J lost 6 bases. Germline V gives CDR1 MDHEN, CDR2 SYDVKM.